The rows below give T cell receptor beta chains drawn from one sample of a study of cytomegalovirus exposure and HLA in healthy donors. TCRdb's copy holds only in-frame clones and misses some; the assay was immunoSEQ multiplex PCR. The table lists some 160,000 clones, 80% to 85% of them singletons, with more than 7% in the top ten. The sequenced material came from PBMCs. These receptors were taken from a male donor in good health and CMV-seropositive. Each CDR3 is given with its conserved first and last residue. The D gene is left open where the match is weak. A clone size is listed for some rows: how often the clone was seen (once, few, many), or a class if it is expanded.

J | V | size | D | CDR3 | DNA
TRBJ1-2 | TRBV5-1 | - | - | CASSLTLGEGYGYTF | TGCGCCAGCAGCTTGACCCTGGGGGAGGGTTATGGCTACACCTTC
TRBJ2-4 | TRBV10-3 | - | TRBD2 | CAIHGSSGRPIGPEKNIQYF | TGTGCCATCCATGGGTCTAGCGGGAGACCGATCGGTCCGGAGAAAAACATTCAGTACTTC
TRBJ2-6 | TRBV27 | once | TRBD1 | CASSQRGTGWTGANVLTF | TGTGCCAGCAGTCAAAGAGGGACAGGGTGGACTGGGGCCAACGTCCTGACTTTC
TRBJ2-5 | TRBV20-1 | - | - | CSARRSETQYF | TGCAGTGCTAGGAGAAGTGAGACCCAGTACTTC
TRBJ1-1 | TRBV15 | - | TRBD1 | CATSRDRGTGGMNTEAFF | TGTGCCACCAGCAGAGATAGGGGGACAGGAGGTATGAACACTGAAGCTTTCTTT
TRBJ2-7 | TRBV6-6 | - | - | CASSSDSPYEQYF | TGTGCCAGCAGTTCCGACAGCCCCTACGAGCAGTACTTC
TRBJ1-6 | TRBV9 | - | TRBD1 | CASSALRDSGTSPLHF | TGTGCCAGCAGCGCACTTAGGGACAGCGGCACCTCACCCCTCCACTTT
TRBJ1-4 | TRBV5-1 | few | TRBD1 | CASSIRDSNEKLFF | TGCGCCAGCAGCATCCGGGACAGTAATGAAAAACTGTTTTTT
TRBJ2-7 | TRBV2 | - | - | CASRDIYEQYF | TGTGCCAGCAGAGACATCTACGAGCAGTACTTC
TRBJ2-2 | TRBV10-3 | - | - | CAISESGGTTGELFF | TGTGCCATCAGTGAGTCCGGCGGGACGACCGGGGAGCTGTTTTTT
TRBJ2-1 | TRBV28 | - | - | CASSGPLASETTDEQFF | TGTGCCAGCAGTGGACCACTAGCTTCCGAAACTACGGATGAGCAGTTCTTC
TRBJ2-2 | TRBV28 | - | - | CASSTRKYTGELFF | TGTGCCAGCAGTACTAGAAAATACACCGGGGAGCTGTTTTTT
TRBJ1-3 | TRBV28 | - | - | CASSPAGGRNSGNTIYF | TGTGCCAGCAGTCCTGCGGGGGGCCGGAACTCTGGAAACACCATATATTTT
TRBJ2-3 | TRBV5-4 | - | - | CASSFGLASSTDTQYF | TGTGCCAGCAGCTTTGGTCTAGCGAGTAGCACAGATACGCAGTATTTT
TRBJ1-1 | TRBV7-8 | few | TRBD1 | CASSLLGQQAFF | TGTGCCAGCAGTCTACTGGGACAGCAAGCTTTCTTT
TRBJ1-2 | TRBV7-9 | - | - | CASTTNNYGYTF | TGTGCCAGCACCACTAACAACTATGGCTACACCTTC
TRBJ1-1 | TRBV30 | - | - | CAWGDRDTEAFF | TGTGCCTGGGGAGATAGAGACACTGAAGCTTTCTTT
TRBJ2-5 | TRBV18 | - | TRBD1 | CASSPSSYRGETQYF | TGTGCCAGCTCACCTAGTTCCTACAGGGGAGAGACCCAGTACTTC
TRBJ1-1 | TRBV18 | - | - | CASSPPGVRTEAFF | TGTGCCAGCTCACCTCCGGGGGTTCGCACTGAAGCTTTCTTT
TRBJ2-7 | TRBV11-2 | few | - | CASSLKGRAPSYEQYF | TGTGCCAGCAGCTTAAAAGGCAGGGCACCCTCCTACGAGCAGTACTTC
TRBJ1-2 | TRBV18 | few | TRBD1 | CASSPDRDYGYTF | TGTGCCAGCTCACCAGACAGGGACTATGGCTACACCTTC
TRBJ1-1 | TRBV25-1 | - | TRBD1 | CASSDPDRAWLAFF | TGTGCCAGCAGTGATCCGGACAGGGCTTGGTTAGCTTTCTTT
TRBJ2-7 | TRBV30 | - | - | CAWSVSGGAYEQYF | TGTGCCTGGAGTGTAAGCGGAGGCGCCTACGAGCAGTACTTC
TRBJ1-1 | TRBV5-1 | - | - | CASSFSRNMNTEAFF | TGCGCCAGCAGCTTTAGCCGGAACATGAACACTGAAGCTTTCTTT
TRBJ1-3 | TRBV9 | - | - | CASSSRGNGNTIYF | TGTGCCAGCAGCTCGAGGGGGAACGGAAACACCATATATTTT
TRBJ1-1 | TRBV6-5 | - | - | CASRGSRGTEAFF | TGTGCAAGCAGGGGCAGTCGGGGCACTGAAGCTTTCTTT
TRBJ1-1 | TRBV27 | - | - | CASSLQGMNTEAFF | TGTGCCAGCAGTCTGCAGGGGATGAACACTGAAGCTTTCTTT
TRBJ1-2 | TRBV6-1 | - | - | CASSGGIGINYGYTF | TGTGCCAGCAGTGGAGGGATAGGGATTAACTATGGCTACACCTTC
TRBJ2-2 | TRBV2 | - | - | CASSRGFGELFF | TGTGCCAGCAGTCGGGGTTTTGGGGAGCTGTTTTTT
TRBJ2-7 | TRBV30 | - | - | CAWTTLYEQYF | TGTGCCTGGACTACCCTCTACGAGCAGTACTTC
TRBJ2-7 | TRBV29-1 | - | TRBD2 | CSVEDSGGLYEQYF | TGCAGCGTTGAAGATAGCGGGGGACTCTACGAGCAGTACTTC